A single TCR beta chain is shown here with its context. Its target is unknown. This sample was taken from a study of T cells in Graves' hyperthyroidism and ophthalmopathy. Germline CDR1 is MGHDK and CDR2 is SYGVNS. The germline V and J ends were trimmed by 2 bases and 4 bases, with 17 bases remaining between them. The CDR3 contains 16 residues. Whole-study results and caveats: Most expanded thyroid clonotypes above 0.001 also appeared in blood.

What was amplified from RNA transcripts were TCR beta CDR3 regions. First-round RT-PCR of the TCR CDR3 relied on the HTBI primer set. TCRdb independently ran MiXCR on the multiplex PCR reads; one entry per CDR3 protein. This table holds 300,000 to 400,000 distinct CDR3 sequences, roughly 15% found once. This sequence joins TRBV25-1 and TRBJ2-5; D is possibly TRBD1 or TRBD2 (6 bases each). The TCR comes from a woman in her 30s with Graves' ophthalmopathy. Sequences were obtained from blood. CDR3 region: CASSEAGHKDLETQYF. CDR3 nucleotide sequence: TGTGCCAGCAGTGAAGCGGGACATAAAGATCTAGAGACCCAGTACTTC.